Listed below are T cell receptor beta chains from one sample, sequenced in a study of cytomegalovirus exposure and HLA in healthy donors. Produced via immunoSEQ multiplex PCR; TCRdb's table is partial and in-frame only. The sample yields about 140,000 clones, 60% to 80% seen once. Source material: PBMCs. These receptor sequences come from a man aged 18 to 35 in good health and CMV-seropositive. Both conserved end residues are part of each CDR3. The D gene is left open where the match is weak. Not all rows give a size; the values are once, few, many and, for expanded clones, a class.

J,size,D,V,DNA,CDR3
TRBJ1-2,once,.,TRBV19,TGTGCCAGTCGGAGGCGTATGAGCGACCCCCCCGTCTATGGCTACACCTTC,CASRRRMSDPPVYGYTF
TRBJ2-7,.,TRBD2,TRBV6-5,TGTGCCAGCAGTCAGACTAGCGGGGCGTCCTACGAGCAGTACTTC,CASSQTSGASYEQYF
TRBJ2-3,.,TRBD2,TRBV27,TGTGCCAGCAGTCGGGGACTAGCGGGCACAGATACGCAGTATTTT,CASSRGLAGTDTQYF
TRBJ2-7,.,.,TRBV28,TGTGCCAGCACCGTTAGACTCCGCCCCTACGAGCAGTACTTC,CASTVRLRPYEQYF
TRBJ1-1,few,TRBD1,TRBV27,TGTGCCAGCAGTTTAGCAGGGGGCGGCGGCACTGAAGCTTTCTTT,CASSLAGGGGTEAFF
TRBJ2-1,.,TRBD2,TRBV27,TGTGCCAGCAGTGCTAGCGGGAGTAGGGACTACAATGAGCAGTTCTTC,CASSASGSRDYNEQFF
TRBJ1-2,.,.,TRBV4-1,TGCGCCAGCAGCCTCCACCCTGGACAGAGAAACTATGGCTACACCTTC,CASSLHPGQRNYGYTF
TRBJ1-5,.,.,TRBV5-1,TGCGCCAGCAGCTTGGTGCGGGGGGCGGATCAGCCCCAGCATTTT,CASSLVRGADQPQHF
TRBJ1-5,.,TRBD1,TRBV7-8,TGTGCCAGCAGCTCAGGACAGGGTGACAATCAGCCCCAGCATTTT,CASSSGQGDNQPQHF
TRBJ2-2,.,.,TRBV27,TGTGCCAGCAGTTTAAGTGGGGGCAGCACCGGGGAGCTGTTTTTT,CASSLSGGSTGELFF
TRBJ2-7,once,TRBD1,TRBV29-1,TGCAGCGTGACCCCGGGACAGGGGTCCTACGAGCAGTACTTC,CSVTPGQGSYEQYF
TRBJ2-2,few,.,TRBV21-1,TGTGCCAGCAGCAATGTTGGGGGTACTAGCGGGAACACCGGGGAGCTGTTTTTT,CASSNVGGTSGNTGELFF
TRBJ2-2,.,.,TRBV7-9,TGTGCCAGCAGCTTAGCGGGACAGAACACCGGGGAGCTGTTTTTT,CASSLAGQNTGELFF
TRBJ1-1,.,TRBD1,TRBV27,TGTGCCAGCAGTTTATTGCAGGGGGGAATGAACACTGAAGCTTTCTTT,CASSLLQGGMNTEAFF
TRBJ2-7,.,TRBD1,TRBV19,TGTGCCAGTAGTCCCCAGGGACAGGCCCGGTCATGGCAGTACTTC,CASSPQGQARSWQYF
TRBJ2-7,.,.,TRBV4-1,TGCGCCAGCAGCCAAGAGGCGGCCCGAAACCACGAGCAGTACTTC,CASSQEAARNHEQYF
TRBJ2-1,.,.,TRBV7-8,TGTGCCAGCAGCCCCCGTAGGAGCCTCCTCAATGAGCAGTTCTTC,CASSPRRSLLNEQFF
TRBJ2-5,.,TRBD2,TRBV19,TGTGCCAGTAGCCAAGCGGGAGGGCAAGAGACCCAGTACTTC,CASSQAGGQETQYF
TRBJ2-7,.,TRBD2,TRBV7-2,TGTGCCAGCAGCGACGGGACTAGCGGGAGTTGGGACGAGCAGTACTTC,CASSDGTSGSWDEQYF
TRBJ1-1,.,.,TRBV10-3,TGTGCCATCAGTGGGTCGGGAGGCTTGAACACTGAAGCTTTCTTT,CAISGSGGLNTEAFF
TRBJ2-1,few,TRBD2,TRBV11-2,TGTGCCAGCAGCTTAGATCTAGCGGGAAAATACAATGAGCAGTTCTTC,CASSLDLAGKYNEQFF
TRBJ2-7,.,.,TRBV28,TGTGCCAGCAGTTTTGTGCCGCCAGACTACGAGCAGTACTTC,CASSFVPPDYEQYF